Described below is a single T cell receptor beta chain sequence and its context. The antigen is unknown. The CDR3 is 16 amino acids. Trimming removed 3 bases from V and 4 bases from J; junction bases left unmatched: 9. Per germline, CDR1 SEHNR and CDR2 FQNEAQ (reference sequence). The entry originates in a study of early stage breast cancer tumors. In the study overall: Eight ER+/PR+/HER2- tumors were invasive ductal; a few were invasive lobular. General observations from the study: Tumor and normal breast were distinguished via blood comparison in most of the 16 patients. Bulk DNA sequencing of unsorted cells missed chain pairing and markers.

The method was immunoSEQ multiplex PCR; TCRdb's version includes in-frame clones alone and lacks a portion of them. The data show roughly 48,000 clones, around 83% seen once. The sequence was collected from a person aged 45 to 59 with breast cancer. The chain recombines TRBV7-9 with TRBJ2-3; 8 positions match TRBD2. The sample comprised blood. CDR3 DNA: TGTGCCAGCAGCTTGCTAGCGGGCGGGCCATCAGATACGCAGTATTTT. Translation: CASSLLAGGPSDTQYF.